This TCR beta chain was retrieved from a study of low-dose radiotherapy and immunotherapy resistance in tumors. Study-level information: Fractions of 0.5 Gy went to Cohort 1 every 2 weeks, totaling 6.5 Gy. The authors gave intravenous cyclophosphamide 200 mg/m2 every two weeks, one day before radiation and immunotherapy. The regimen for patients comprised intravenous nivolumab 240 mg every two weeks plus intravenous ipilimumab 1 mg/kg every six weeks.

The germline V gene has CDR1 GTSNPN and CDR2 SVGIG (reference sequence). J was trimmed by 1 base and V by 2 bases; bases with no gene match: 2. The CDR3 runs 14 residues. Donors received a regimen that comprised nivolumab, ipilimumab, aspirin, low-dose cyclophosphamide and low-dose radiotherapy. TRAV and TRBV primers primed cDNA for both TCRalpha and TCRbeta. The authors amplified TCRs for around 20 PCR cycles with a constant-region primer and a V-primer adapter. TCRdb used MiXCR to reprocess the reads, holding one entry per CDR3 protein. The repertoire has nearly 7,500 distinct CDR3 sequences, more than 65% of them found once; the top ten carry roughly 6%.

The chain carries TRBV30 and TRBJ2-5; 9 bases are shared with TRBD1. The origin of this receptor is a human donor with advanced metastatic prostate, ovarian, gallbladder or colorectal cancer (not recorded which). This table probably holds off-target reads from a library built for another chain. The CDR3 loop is CAWSTGGIQETQYF. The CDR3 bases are TGTGCCTGGAGTACAGGGGGCATCCAAGAGACCCAGTACTTC.